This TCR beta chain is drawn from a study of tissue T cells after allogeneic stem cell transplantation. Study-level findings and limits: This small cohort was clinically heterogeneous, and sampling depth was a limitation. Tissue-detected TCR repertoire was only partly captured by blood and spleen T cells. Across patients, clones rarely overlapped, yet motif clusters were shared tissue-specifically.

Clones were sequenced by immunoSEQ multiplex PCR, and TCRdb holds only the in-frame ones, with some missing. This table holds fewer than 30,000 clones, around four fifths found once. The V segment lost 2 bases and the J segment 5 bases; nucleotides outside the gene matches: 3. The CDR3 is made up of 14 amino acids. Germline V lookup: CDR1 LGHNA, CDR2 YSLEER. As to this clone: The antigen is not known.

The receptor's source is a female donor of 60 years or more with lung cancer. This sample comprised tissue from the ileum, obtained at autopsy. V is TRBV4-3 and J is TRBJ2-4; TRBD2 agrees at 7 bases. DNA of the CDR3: TGCGCCAGCAGCCAAAGGGGAGGGCAAAACATTCAGTACTTC. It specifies CASSQRGGQNIQYF.